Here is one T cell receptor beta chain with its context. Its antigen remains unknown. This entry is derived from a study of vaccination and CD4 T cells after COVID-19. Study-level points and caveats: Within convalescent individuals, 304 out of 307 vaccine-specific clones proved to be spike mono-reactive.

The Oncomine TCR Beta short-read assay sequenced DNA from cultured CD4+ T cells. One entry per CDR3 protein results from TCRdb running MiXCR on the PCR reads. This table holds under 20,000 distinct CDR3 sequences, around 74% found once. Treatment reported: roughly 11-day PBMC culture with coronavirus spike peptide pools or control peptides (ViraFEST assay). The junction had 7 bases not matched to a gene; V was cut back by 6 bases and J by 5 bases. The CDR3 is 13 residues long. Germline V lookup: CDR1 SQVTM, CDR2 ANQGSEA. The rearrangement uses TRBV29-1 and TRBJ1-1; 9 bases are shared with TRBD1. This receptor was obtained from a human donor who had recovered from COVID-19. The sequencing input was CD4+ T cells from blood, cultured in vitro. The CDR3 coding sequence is TGCAGCGTGTCTACAGGGGGCGGGACTGAAGCTTTCTTT. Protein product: CSVSTGGGTEAFF.